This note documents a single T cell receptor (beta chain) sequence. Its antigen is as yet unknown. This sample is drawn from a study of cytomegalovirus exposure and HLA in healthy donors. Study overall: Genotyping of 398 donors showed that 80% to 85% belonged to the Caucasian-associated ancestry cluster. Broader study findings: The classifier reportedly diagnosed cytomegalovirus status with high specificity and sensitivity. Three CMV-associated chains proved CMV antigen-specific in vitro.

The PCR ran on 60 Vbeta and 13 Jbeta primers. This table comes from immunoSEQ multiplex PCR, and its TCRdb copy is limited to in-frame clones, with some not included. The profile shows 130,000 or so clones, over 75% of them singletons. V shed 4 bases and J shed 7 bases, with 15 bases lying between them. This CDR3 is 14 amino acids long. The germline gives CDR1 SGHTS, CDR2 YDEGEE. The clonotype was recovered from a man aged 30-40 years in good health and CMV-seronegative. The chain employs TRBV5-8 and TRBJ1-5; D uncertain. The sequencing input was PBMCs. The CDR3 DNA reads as TGTGCCAGCAGCCGGACTTCAGCAAAGCAGCCCCAGCATTTT. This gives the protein CASSRTSAKQPQHF.